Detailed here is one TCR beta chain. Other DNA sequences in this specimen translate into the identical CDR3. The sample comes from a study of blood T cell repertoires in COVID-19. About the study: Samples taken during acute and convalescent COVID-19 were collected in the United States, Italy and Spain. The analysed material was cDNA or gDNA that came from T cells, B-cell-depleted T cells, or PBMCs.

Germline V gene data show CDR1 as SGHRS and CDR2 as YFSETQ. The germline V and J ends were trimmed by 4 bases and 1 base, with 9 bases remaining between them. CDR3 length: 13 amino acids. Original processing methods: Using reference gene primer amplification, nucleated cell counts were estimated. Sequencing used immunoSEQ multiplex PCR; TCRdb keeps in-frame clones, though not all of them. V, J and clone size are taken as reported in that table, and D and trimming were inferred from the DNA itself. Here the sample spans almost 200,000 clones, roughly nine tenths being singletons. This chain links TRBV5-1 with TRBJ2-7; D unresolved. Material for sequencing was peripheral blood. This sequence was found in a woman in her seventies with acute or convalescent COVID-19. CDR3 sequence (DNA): TGCGCCAGCAGCCCAGGCCCTTCCTACGAGCAGTACTTC. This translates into CASSPGPSYEQYF.